This T cell receptor (beta chain) was found in a study of control samples from healthy donors and cancer patients (TCRdb year 2020). From cysteine to phenylalanine, the CDR3 is 13 amino acids long. Only the CDR3 DNA is retained, 39 bases long and in frame from the first base. V gives up 2 bases and J gives up 5 bases, and the segment between their germline ends measures 9 bases. The germline V gene provides CDR1 KGHSH and CDR2 LQKENI. As regards this clone: Its antigen remains unidentified. No base qualities exist here, and no much larger clone lies one base off it.

The receptor library was made with the immunoSEQ multiplex PCR assay. Drawn from immuneACCESS, this table holds only the in-frame rearrangements with V and J called that TCRdb kept. Clones are partly lost; checked studies trace under half to an unresolved V gene and leave the rest unexplained. The sample data list around 170,000 clones, and around 87% of these were observed just once. About 1.4% of the sample belongs to the ten largest clones. Sequencing used blood. The sequence was obtained from a woman between 50 and 59 years old in good health. The chain is encoded by TRBV18 joined to TRBJ2-5; the D region possibly corresponds to TRBD1 (6 bases align). The sequenced DNA is TGTGCCAGCTCACCAGGGGGCTGGGAGACCCAGTACTTC. It translates as CASSPGGWETQYF. When the CDR3 is completed using the reference TRBV18 and TRBJ2-5 genes on either side, the full variable domain is NAGVMQNPRHLVRRRGQEARLRCSPMKGHSHVYWYRQLPEEGLKFMVYLQKENIIDESGMPKERFSAEFPKEGPSILRIQQVVRGDSAAYFCASSPGGWETQYFGPGTRLLVL.